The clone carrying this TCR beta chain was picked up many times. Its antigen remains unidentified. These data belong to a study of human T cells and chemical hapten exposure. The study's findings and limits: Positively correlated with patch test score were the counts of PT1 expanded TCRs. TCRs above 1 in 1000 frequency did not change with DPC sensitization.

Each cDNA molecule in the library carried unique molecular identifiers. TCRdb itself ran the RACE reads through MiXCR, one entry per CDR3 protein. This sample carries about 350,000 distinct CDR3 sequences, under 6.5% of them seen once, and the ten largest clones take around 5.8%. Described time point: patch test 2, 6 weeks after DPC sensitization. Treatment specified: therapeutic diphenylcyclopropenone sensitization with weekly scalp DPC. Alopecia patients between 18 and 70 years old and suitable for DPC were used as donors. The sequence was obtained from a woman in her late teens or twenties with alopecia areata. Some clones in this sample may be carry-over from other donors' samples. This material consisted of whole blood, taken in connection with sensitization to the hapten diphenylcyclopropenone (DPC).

The CDR3 region is CASSSRLAGGPDTQYF. The CDR3 DNA reads TGCGCCAGCAGCTCCCGACTAGCGGGGGGGCCCGATACGCAGTATTTT. The rearrangement joins TRBV5-1 to TRBJ2-3, with 14 positions matching TRBD2. This CDR3 region has 16 residues. CDR1 is SGHRS and CDR2 is YFSETQ in the germline V gene. V gave up 3 bases and J gave up 6 bases; unmatched junction bases: 6.